This TCR beta chain appears in the sequencing data of a study of blood T cells in healthy people across ages (dated by TCRdb to the mid-2010s). As for the study more broadly: In model experiments, template switching captured roughly one uniquely barcoded TCR beta cDNA molecule for every two T cells. Age-related changes in TCR beta repertoire diversity were measured in the study by deep sequencing normalized with unique cDNA molecular identifiers. The donors were split into four age groups: young (average around 15 years), middle-aged (roughly 39), aged (over 55) and long-lived (under 90). To avoid experimental bias, donors of different ages were randomly spread across the sequencing lanes. For two donors (one aged 18 to 29 and one aged 80 or older), the study analyzed two additional independent replicas of 1 million unique cDNA reads from the same blood draw. The paper's findings and limits, for the study overall: Compared with the aged group, more naive CD4+ T cells, fewer expanded clones and increased TCR diversity were shown by the long-lived group, suggesting age selection. Estimates of total diversity from one million sequenced T cells were regarded as lower bounds and underestimates. Observed TCR beta diversity per million T cells fell roughly linearly with age, and a significant reduction was already apparent by age around 44. Since profiling was done on bulk unsorted PBMCs, naive and antigen-experienced compartments could not be conclusively compared. Donor CMV infection status was unknown, potentially confounding age-related changes in expanded clonotypes. There was a strong correlation between observed TCR beta diversity and the percentage of naive T cells measured by flow cytometry.

Donors were a few dozen systemically healthy Caucasian individuals from Russia aged roughly 6 to 100 years. Roughly 11 milliliters of peripheral blood were drawn from each donor into EDTA-treated Vacutainer tubes. Ficoll-Paque density-gradient centrifugation was used to isolate PBMCs, with at least 7 million per sample. Trizol reagent was used to extract total RNA from the PBMCs, yielding at least 5.5 micrograms per sample. For every donor, an aliquot of PBMCs went through flow cytometry to measure the percentages of naive CD45RAhigh/CD27high T cells. The CDR3 runs 15 residues from the cysteine to the phenylalanine. Only the CDR3 part of the read is kept: 45 bases, read in frame from the first base. At the junction V is shortened by 0 bases and J by 5 bases, with 11 bases in between. CDR1 and CDR2 are read off the germline V gene as MNHEY and SVGAGI. This clonotype was recorded a few times. What antigen it recognizes has not been identified. Nothing much larger sits one base from this clone, and base qualities are not available.

Libraries were constructed by 5' RACE. The sequencer listed for this sample is Illumina HiSeq 2500. A second roughly 7 to 12 cycle PCR used a sample-barcoded 5' primer and a J-beta primer mix. A template-switch 5' adaptor carrying 12 random nucleotides introduced a unique molecular identifier onto each TCR beta cDNA molecule. Each sample yielded at least 2.5 million CDR3-containing paired-end reads. First-strand cDNA synthesis was performed from all RNA using the Mint cDNA synthesis kit, with priming by a TRBC-specific oligonucleotide. Following uracil-DNA glycosylase treatment, all cDNA underwent a first 18-cycle PCR with the universal primers M1SS and BC2_uni_R. Turning to the authors' computational methods: Each sample was normalized by randomly selecting 1 million high-quality reads, each carrying a distinct molecular identifier. Reads with shared molecular identifiers were discarded instead of being binned into consensus sequences. CDR3 identification, clonotype clustering and error correction used MiTCR with a Q25 quality threshold and the strictest error-elimination algorithm. A nonparametric unseen species model with Euler transformation was used to estimate lower-bound total TCR beta diversity. In-frame beta chains were kept once TCRdb had trimmed the public reads at Q25 with fastp and called clones with MiXCR. Rows with one shared CDR3 protein collapse into an entry with the most common genes and DNA. TCRdb's processing, not the authors', yielded these V and J calls. A total of 650,000 to 1,000,000 distinct CDR3 sequences appear in this sample, around 34% of them only once. Approximately 13% of the sample is held by the ten biggest clonotypes.

The TCR comes from a man aged 18 to 29 in good health. The material sequenced was blood. The V gene is TRBV6-5 and the J gene is TRBJ2-1; matching of 7 bases hints at TRBD2 as the D gene. The DNA reads as follows: TGTGCCAGCAGTTACTCTGCGGGGGACAACAATGAGCAGTTCTTC. The encoded protein is CASSYSAGDNNEQFF.